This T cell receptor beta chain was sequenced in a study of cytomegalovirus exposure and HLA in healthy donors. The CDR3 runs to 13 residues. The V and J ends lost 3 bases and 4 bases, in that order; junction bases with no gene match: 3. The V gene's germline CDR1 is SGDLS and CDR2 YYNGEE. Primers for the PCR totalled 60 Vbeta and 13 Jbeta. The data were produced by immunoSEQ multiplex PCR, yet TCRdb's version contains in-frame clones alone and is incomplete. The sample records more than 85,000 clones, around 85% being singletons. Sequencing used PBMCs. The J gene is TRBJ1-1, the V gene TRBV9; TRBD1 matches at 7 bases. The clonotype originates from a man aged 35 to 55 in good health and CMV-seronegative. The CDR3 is CASSADRATEAFF. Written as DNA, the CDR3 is TGTGCCAGCAGCGCCGACAGGGCCACTGAAGCTTTCTTT.